This paragraph covers one T cell receptor (beta chain) sequence. Assay: immunoSEQ multiplex PCR; the TCRdb copy retains only in-frame clones and omits some. The sample holds roughly 450,000 clones, around nine tenths seen once. Trimming took off 4 bases at V and 6 bases at J, with 12 bases between the two ends. From germline, CDR1 is LNHNV and CDR2 YYDKDF (reference sequence). The CDR3 is made up of 14 amino acids. The data are from a study of control samples from healthy donors and cancer patients. The sequence was collected from a man in his forties with head and neck cancer. The V and J genes are TRBV15 and TRBJ1-4; unclear D gene. The sample comprised PBMCs. Written as DNA, the CDR3 is TGTGCCACCAGCACCGGACCACGCCATGAAAAACTGTTTTTT. Translated, it gives CATSTGPRHEKLFF.